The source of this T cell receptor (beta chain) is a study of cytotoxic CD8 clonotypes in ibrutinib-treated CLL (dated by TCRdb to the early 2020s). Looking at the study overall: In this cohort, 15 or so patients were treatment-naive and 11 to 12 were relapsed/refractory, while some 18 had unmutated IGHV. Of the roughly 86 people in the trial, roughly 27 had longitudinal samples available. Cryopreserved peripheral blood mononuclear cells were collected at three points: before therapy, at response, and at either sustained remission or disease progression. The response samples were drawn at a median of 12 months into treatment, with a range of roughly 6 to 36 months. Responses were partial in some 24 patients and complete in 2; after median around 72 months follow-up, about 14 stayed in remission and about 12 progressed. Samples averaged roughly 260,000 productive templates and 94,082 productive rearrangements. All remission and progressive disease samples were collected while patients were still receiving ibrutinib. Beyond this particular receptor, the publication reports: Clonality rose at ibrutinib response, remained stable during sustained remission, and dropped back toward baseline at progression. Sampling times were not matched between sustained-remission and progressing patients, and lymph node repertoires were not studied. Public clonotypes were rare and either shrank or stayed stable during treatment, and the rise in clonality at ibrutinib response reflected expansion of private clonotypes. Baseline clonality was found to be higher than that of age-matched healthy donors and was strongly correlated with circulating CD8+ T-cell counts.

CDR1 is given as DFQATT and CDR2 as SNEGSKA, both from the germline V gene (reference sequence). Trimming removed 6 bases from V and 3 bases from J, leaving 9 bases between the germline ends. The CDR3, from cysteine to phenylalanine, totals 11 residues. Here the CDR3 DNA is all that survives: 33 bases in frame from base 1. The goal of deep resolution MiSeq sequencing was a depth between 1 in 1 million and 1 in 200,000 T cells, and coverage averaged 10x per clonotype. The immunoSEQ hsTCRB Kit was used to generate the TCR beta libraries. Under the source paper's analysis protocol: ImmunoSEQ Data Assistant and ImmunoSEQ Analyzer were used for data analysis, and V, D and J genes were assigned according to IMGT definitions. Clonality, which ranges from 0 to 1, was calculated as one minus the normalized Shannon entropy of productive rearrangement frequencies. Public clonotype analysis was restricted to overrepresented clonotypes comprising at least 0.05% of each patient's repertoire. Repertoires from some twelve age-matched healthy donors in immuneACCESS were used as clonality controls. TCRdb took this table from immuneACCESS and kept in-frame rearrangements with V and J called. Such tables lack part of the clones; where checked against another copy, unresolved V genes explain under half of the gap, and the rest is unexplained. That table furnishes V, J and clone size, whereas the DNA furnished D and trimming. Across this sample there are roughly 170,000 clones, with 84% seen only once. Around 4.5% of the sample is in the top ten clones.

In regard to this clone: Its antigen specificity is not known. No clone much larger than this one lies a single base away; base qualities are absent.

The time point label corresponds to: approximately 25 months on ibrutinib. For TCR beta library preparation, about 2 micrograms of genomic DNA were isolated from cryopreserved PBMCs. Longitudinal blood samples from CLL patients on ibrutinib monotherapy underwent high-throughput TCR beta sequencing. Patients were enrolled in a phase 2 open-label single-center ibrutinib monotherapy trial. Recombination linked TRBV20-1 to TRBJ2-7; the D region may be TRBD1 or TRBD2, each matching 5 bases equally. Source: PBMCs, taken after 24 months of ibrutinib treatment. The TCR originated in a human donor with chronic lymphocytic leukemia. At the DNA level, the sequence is TGCAGTGCAAGCGGACACTACGAGCAGTACTTC. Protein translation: CSASGHYEQYF.